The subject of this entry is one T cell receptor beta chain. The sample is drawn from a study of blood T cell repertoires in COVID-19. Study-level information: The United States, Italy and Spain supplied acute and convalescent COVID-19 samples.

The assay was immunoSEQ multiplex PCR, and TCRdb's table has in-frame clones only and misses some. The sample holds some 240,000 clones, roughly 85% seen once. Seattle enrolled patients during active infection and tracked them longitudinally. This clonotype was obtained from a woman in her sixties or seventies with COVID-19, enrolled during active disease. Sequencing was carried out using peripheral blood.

CDR3 loop: CASSPRTGGTGELFF. The CDR3 region has the DNA TGTGCCAGCAGCCCCCGGACAGGGGGCACCGGGGAGCTGTTTTTT. The gene calls are TRBV7-3 and TRBJ2-2, with TRBD1 matching 10 bases. J gave up 4 bases and V 5 bases, and 4 bases lay outside the gene matches. CDR1 and CDR2 from the germline V gene are SGHTA and FQGTGA. CDR3 length equals 15 residues.